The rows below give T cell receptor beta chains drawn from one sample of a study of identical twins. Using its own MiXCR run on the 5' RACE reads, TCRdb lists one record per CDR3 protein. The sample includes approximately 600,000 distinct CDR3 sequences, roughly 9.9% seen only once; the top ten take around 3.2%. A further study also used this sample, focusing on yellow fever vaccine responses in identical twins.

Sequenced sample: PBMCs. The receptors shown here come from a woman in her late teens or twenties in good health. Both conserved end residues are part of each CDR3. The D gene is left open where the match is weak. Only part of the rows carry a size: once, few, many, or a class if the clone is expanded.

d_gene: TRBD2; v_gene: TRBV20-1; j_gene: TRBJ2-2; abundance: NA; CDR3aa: CSARDVGREIGTGELFF; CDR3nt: TGCAGTGCTAGAGACGTCGGGCGGGAGATCGGGACCGGGGAGCTGTTTTTT
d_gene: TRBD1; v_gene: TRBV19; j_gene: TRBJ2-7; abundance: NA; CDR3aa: CASSMGQVGNEQYF; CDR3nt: TGTGCCAGTAGTATGGGACAGGTGGGCAACGAGCAGTACTTC
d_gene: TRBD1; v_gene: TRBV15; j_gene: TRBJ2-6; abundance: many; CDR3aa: CATSSGQDGGANVLTF; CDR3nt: TGTGCCACCAGCAGCGGACAGGATGGGGGGGCCAACGTCCTGACTTTC
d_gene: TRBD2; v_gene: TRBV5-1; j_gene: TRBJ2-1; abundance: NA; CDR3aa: CASSLGRGGRGEQFF; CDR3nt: TGCGCCAGCAGCTTGGGTCGGGGGGGCCGAGGTGAGCAGTTCTTC
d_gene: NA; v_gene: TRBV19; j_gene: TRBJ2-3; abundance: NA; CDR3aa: CAISVTSATDTQYF; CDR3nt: TGTGCCATTAGTGTCACCAGCGCCACAGATACGCAGTATTTT
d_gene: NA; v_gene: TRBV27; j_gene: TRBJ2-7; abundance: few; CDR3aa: CASSFEGAYEQYF; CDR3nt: TGTGCCAGCAGTTTCGAGGGGGCCTACGAGCAGTACTTC
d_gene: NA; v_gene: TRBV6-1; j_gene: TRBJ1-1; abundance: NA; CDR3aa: CASSESAILGTEAFF; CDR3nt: TGTGCCAGCAGTGAATCAGCCATACTAGGCACTGAAGCTTTCTTT
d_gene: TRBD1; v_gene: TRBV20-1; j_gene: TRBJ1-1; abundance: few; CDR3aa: CSARSGGGEAFF; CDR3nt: TGCAGTGCTAGATCAGGGGGCGGCGAAGCTTTCTTT
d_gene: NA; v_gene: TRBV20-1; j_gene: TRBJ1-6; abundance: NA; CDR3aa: CSARGSSPLHF; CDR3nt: TGCAGTGCTAGAGGGAGTTCACCCCTCCACTTT
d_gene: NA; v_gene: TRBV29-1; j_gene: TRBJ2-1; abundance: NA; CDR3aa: CSVERLSYNEQFF; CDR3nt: TGCAGCGTTGAACGGTTGTCCTACAATGAGCAGTTCTTC
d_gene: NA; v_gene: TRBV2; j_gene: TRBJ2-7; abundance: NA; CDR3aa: CASSEHGYEQYF; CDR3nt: TGTGCCAGCAGTGAACATGGGTACGAGCAGTACTTC